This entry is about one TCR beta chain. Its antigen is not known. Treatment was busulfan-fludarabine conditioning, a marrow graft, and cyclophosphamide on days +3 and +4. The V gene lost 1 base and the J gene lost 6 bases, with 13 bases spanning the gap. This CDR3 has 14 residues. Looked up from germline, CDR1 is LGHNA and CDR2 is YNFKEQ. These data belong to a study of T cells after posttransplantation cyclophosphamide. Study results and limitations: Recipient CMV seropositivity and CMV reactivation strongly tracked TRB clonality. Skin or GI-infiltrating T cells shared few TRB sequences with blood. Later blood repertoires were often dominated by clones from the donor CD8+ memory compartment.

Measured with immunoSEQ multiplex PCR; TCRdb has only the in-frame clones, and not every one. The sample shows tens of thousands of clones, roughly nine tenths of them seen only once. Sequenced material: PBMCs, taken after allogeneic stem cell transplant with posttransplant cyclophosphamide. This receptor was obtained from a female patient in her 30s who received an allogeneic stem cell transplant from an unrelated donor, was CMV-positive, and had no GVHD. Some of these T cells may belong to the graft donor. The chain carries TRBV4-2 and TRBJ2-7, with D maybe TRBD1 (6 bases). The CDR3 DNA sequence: TGTGCCAGCAGCCAAGCCGACTGGGGGCCCGAGCAGTACTTC. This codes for CASSQADWGPEQYF.